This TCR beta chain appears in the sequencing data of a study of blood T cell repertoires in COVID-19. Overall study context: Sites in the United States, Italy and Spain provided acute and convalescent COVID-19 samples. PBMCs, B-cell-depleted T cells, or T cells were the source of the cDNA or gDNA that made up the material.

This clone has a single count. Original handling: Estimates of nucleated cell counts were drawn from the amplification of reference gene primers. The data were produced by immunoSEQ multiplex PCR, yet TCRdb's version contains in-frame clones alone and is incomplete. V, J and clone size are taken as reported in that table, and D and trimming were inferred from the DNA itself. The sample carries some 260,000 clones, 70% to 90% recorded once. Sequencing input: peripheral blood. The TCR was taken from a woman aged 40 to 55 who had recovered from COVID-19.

CDR3 sequence: CASSLPTGATNEKLFF. DNA of the CDR3: TGTGCCAGCAGCCTCCCGACAGGGGCAACTAATGAAAAACTGTTTTTT. The genes are TRBV3-1 (or the pseudogene TRBV3-2) and TRBJ1-4; 8 nucleotides line up with TRBD1. Looked up from germline, CDR1 is LGHDT and CDR2 is YNNKEL (reference sequence). The ends lost 4 bases at V and 0 bases at J; junction bases unmatched: 4. The CDR3 sequence is 16 residues long.